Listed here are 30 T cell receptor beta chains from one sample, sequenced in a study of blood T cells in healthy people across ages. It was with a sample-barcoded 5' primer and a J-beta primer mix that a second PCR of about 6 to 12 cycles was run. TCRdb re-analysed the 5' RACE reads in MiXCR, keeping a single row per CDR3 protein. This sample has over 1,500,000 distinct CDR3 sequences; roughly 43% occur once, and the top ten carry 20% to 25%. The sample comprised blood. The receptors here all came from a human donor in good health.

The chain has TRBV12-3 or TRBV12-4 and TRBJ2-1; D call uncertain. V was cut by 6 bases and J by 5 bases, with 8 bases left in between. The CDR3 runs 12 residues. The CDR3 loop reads CASRRKDNEQFF. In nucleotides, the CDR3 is TGTGCCAGCAGACGTAAGGACAATGAGCAGTTCTTC.

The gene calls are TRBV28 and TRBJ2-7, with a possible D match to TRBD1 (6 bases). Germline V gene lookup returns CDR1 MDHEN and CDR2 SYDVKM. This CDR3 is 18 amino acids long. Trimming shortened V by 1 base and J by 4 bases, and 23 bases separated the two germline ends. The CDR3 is CASSLLQGLGACLYEQYF. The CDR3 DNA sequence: TGTGCCAGCAGTTTATTGCAGGGTTTGGGGGCGTGTTTATACGAGCAGTACTTC. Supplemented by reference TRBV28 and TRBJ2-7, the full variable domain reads DVKVTQSSRYLVKRTGEKVFLECVQDMDHENMFWYRQDPGLGLRLIYFSYDVKMKEKGDIPEGYSVSREKKERFSLILESASTNQTSMYLCASSLLQGLGACLYEQYFGPGTRLTVT.

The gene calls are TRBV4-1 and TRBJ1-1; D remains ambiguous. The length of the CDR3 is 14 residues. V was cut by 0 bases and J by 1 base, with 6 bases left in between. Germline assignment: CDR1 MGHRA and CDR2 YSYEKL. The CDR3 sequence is CASSQEPGNTEAFF. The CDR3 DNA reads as TGCGCCAGCAGCCAAGAACCGGGGAACACTGAAGCTTTCTTT.

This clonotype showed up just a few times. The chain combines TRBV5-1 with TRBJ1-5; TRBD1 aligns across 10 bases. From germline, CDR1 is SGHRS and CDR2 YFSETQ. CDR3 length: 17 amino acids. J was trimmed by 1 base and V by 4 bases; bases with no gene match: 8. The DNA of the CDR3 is TGCGCCAGCAGCCCCCCCGGGACAGGGGACAGCAATCAGCCCCAGCATTTT. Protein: CASSPPGTGDSNQPQHF. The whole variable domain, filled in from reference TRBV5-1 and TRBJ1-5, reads KAGVTQTPRYLIKTRGQQVTLSCSPISGHRSVSWYQQTPGQGLQFLFEYFSETQRNKGNFPGRFSGRQFSNSRSEMNVSTLELGDSALYLCASSPPGTGDSNQPQHFGDGTRLSIL.

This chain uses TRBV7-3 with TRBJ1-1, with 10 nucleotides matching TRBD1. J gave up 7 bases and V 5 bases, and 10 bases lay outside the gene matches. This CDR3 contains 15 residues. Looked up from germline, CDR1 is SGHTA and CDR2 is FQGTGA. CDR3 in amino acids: CASSVTGGAFSEAFF. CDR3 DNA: TGTGCCAGCAGCGTGACAGGGGGCGCATTCAGTGAAGCTTTCTTT.

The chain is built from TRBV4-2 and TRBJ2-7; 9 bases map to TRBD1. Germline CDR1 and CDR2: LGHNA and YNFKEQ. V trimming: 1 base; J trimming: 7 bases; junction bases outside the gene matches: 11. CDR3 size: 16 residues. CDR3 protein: CASSQVQGARLVEQYF. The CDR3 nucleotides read TGTGCCAGCAGCCAAGTACAGGGGGCGCGTCTGGTTGAGCAGTACTTC.

CDR3 sequence reads: CASSYPRTGVDTQYF. For the CDR3, the DNA is TGTGCCAGCAGTTACCCACGGACAGGGGTAGATACGCAGTATTTT. The V gene is TRBV6-6, the J gene TRBJ2-3; 9 positions match TRBD1. This CDR3 spans 15 amino acids. J was trimmed by 5 bases and V by 2 bases; bases with no gene match: 5. The V gene's germline CDR1 is MNHNY and CDR2 SVGAGI (reference sequence).

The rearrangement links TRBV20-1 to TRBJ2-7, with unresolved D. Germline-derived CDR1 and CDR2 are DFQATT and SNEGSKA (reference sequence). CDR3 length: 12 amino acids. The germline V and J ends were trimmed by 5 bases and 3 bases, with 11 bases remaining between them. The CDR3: CSASGRVYEQYF. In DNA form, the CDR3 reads TGCAGTGCTTCAGGTAGAGTCTACGAGCAGTACTTC.

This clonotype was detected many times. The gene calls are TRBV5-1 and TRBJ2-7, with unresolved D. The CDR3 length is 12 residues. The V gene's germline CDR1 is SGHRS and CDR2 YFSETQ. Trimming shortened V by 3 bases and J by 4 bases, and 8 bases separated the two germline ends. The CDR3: CASSYGQYEQYF. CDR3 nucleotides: TGCGCCAGCAGCTATGGGCAATACGAGCAGTACTTC.

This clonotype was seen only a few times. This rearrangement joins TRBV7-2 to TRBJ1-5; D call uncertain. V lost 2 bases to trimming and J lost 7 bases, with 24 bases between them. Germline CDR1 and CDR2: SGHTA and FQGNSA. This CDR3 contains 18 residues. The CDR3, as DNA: TGTGCCAGCAGCTTAACCCACTCCAGACCCGGGGTCGGGCAGCCCCAGCATTTT. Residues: CASSLTHSRPGVGQPQHF.

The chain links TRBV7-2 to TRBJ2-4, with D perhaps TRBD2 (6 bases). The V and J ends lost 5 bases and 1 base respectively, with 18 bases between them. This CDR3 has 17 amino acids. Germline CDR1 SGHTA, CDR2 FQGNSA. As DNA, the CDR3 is TGTGCCAGCAGCGTTAGCGGCCTAGCCGGCGCCAAAAACATTCAGTACTTC. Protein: CASSVSGLAGAKNIQYF.

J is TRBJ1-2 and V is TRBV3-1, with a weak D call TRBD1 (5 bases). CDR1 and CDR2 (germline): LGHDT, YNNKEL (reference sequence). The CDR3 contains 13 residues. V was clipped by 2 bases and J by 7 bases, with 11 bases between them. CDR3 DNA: TGTGCCAGCAGCCAAAAGGGAAGGGGTGGCTACACCTTC. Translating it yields CASSQKGRGGYTF.

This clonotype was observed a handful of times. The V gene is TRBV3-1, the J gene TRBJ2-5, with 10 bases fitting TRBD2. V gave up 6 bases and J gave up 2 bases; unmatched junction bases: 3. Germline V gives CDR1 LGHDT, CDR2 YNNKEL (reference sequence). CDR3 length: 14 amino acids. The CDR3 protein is CASRLAGLQETQYF. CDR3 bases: TGTGCCAGCAGACTAGCGGGGCTTCAAGAGACCCAGTACTTC.

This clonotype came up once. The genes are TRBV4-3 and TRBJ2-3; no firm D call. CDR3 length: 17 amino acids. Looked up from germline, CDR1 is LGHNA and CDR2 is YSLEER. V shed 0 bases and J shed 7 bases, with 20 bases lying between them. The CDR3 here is CASSQEGPAANVYTQYF. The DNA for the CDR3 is TGCGCCAGCAGCCAAGAAGGACCGGCGGCCAACGTGTATACGCAGTATTTT.

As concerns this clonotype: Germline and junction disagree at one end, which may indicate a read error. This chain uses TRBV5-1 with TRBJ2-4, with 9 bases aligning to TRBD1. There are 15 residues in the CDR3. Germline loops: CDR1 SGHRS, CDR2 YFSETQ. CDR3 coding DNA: TGCGCCAGCAGCGGGGCCGGGACAGGGTTCAACGAGCAGTGCTTC. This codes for CASSGAGTGFNEQCF. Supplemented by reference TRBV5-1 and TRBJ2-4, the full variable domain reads KAGVTQTPRYLIKTRGQQVTLSCSPISGHRSVSWYQQTPGQGLQFLFEYFSETQRNKGNFPGRFSGRQFSNSRSEMNVSTLELGDSALYLCASSGAGTGFNEQCFGAGTRLSVL.

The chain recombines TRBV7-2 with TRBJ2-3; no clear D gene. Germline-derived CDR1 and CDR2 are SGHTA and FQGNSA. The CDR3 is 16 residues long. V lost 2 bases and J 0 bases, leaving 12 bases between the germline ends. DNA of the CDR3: TGTGCCAGCAGCTTAAGTCGAATCTCTAGCACAGATACGCAGTATTTT. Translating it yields CASSLSRISSTDTQYF.

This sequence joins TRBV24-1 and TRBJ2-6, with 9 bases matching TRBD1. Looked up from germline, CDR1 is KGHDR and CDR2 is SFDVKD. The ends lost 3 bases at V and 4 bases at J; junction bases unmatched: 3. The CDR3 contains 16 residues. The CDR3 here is CATSDGTGPGANVLTF. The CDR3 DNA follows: TGTGCCACCAGTGATGGGACAGGGCCGGGGGCCAACGTCCTGACTTTC.

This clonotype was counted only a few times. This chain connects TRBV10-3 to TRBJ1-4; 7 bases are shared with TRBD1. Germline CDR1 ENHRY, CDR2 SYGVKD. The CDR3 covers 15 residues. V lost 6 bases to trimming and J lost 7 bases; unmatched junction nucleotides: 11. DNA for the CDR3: TGTGCCATCAGCGAGAGGGGACAGTATAGTGAAAAACTGTTTTTT. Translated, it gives CAISERGQYSEKLFF.

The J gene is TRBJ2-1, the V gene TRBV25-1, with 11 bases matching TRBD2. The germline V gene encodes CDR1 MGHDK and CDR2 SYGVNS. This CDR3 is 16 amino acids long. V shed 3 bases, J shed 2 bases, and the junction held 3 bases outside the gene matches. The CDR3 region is CASSDNSGGAYNEQFF. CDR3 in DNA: TGTGCCAGCAGTGACAATAGCGGGGGGGCCTACAATGAGCAGTTCTTC. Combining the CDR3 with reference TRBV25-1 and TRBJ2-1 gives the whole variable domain EADIYQTPRYLVIGTGKKITLECSQTMGHDKMYWYQQDPGMELHLIHYSYGVNSTEKGDLSSESTVSRIRTEHFPLTLESARPSHTSQYLCASSDNSGGAYNEQFFGPGTRLTVL.

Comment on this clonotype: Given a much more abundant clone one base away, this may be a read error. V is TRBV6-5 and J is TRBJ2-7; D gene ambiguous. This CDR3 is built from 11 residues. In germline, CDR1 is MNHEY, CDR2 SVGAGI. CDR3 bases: TGTGCCAGCAGTTACTCTGACGAGCAGCACTTC. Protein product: CASSYSDEQHF.

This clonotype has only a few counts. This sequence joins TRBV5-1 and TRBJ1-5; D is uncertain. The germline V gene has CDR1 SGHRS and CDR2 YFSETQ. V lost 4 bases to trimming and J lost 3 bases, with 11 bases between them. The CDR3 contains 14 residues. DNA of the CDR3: TGCGCCAGCAGCCTAGACTTTACCAATCAGCCCCAGCATTTT. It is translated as CASSLDFTNQPQHF.

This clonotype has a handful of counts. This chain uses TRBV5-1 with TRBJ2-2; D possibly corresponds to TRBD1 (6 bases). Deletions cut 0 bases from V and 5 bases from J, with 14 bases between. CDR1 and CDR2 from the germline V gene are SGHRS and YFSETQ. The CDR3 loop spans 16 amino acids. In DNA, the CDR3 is TGCGCCAGCAGCTTGGGTCCCCCAGGGGAAACCGGGGAGCTGTTTTTT. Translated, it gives CASSLGPPGETGELFF.

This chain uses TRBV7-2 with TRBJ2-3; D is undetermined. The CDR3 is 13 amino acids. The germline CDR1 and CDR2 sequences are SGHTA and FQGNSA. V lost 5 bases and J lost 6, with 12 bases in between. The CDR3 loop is CASSPLTADTQYF. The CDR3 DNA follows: TGTGCCAGCAGCCCCCTTACAGCTGATACGCAGTATTTT.

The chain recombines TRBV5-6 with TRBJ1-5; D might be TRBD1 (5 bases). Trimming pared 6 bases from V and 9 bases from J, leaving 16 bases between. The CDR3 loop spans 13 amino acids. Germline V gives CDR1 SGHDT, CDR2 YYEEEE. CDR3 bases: TGTGCCAGCACCCTGGGGGGGGTTCTGCCCCAGCATTTT. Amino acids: CASTLGGVLPQHF.

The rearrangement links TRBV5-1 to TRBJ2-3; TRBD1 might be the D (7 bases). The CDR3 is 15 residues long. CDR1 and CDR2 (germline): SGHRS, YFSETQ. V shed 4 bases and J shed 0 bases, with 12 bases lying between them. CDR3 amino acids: CASSAGQFSTDTQYF. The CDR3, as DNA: TGCGCCAGCAGCGCGGGACAGTTTAGCACAGATACGCAGTATTTT.

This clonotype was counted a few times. As DNA, the CDR3 is TGCGCCAGCAGCTTGTCGTCCGGATTGAACACTGAAGCTTTCTTT. Translated: CASSLSSGLNTEAFF. The J gene is TRBJ1-1, the V gene TRBV5-1; D is uncertain. Germline V gene lookup returns CDR1 SGHRS and CDR2 YFSETQ. The CDR3 extends over 15 amino acids. V was shortened by 1 base and J by 0 bases, with 10 bases between the two germline ends.

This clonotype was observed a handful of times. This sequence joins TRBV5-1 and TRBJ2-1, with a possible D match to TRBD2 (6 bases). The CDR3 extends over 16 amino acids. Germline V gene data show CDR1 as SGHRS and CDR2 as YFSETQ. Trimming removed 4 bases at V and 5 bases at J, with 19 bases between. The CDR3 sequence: CASSHDRDFYDNEQFF. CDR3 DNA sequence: TGCGCCAGCAGCCATGATCGGGACTTCTATGACAATGAGCAGTTCTTC.

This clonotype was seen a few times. The CDR3 bases are TGCGCCAGCAGCCAAGATGAGACAGTTGAAGCTTTCTTT. The encoded protein is CASSQDETVEAFF. The genes are TRBV4-1 and TRBJ1-1; D is perhaps TRBD1 (5 bases). The CDR3 has 13 residues. CDR1 MGHRA and CDR2 YSYEKL come from the germline V gene. The V and J ends lost 0 bases and 7 bases respectively, with 9 bases between them.

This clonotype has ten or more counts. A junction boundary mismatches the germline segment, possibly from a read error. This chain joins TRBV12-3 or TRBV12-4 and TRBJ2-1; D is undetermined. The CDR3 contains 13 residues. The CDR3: CASSLGHYNEQFF. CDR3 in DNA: TGTGCCAGCAGCTTAGGCCACTACAATGAGCAGTTCTTC.

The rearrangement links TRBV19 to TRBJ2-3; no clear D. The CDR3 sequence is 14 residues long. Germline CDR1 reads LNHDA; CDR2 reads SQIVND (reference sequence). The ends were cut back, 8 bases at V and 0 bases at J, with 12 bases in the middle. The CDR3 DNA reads TGTGCCAGTCGGCAACCCGGAAGCACAGATACGCAGTATTTT. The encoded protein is CASRQPGSTDTQYF.